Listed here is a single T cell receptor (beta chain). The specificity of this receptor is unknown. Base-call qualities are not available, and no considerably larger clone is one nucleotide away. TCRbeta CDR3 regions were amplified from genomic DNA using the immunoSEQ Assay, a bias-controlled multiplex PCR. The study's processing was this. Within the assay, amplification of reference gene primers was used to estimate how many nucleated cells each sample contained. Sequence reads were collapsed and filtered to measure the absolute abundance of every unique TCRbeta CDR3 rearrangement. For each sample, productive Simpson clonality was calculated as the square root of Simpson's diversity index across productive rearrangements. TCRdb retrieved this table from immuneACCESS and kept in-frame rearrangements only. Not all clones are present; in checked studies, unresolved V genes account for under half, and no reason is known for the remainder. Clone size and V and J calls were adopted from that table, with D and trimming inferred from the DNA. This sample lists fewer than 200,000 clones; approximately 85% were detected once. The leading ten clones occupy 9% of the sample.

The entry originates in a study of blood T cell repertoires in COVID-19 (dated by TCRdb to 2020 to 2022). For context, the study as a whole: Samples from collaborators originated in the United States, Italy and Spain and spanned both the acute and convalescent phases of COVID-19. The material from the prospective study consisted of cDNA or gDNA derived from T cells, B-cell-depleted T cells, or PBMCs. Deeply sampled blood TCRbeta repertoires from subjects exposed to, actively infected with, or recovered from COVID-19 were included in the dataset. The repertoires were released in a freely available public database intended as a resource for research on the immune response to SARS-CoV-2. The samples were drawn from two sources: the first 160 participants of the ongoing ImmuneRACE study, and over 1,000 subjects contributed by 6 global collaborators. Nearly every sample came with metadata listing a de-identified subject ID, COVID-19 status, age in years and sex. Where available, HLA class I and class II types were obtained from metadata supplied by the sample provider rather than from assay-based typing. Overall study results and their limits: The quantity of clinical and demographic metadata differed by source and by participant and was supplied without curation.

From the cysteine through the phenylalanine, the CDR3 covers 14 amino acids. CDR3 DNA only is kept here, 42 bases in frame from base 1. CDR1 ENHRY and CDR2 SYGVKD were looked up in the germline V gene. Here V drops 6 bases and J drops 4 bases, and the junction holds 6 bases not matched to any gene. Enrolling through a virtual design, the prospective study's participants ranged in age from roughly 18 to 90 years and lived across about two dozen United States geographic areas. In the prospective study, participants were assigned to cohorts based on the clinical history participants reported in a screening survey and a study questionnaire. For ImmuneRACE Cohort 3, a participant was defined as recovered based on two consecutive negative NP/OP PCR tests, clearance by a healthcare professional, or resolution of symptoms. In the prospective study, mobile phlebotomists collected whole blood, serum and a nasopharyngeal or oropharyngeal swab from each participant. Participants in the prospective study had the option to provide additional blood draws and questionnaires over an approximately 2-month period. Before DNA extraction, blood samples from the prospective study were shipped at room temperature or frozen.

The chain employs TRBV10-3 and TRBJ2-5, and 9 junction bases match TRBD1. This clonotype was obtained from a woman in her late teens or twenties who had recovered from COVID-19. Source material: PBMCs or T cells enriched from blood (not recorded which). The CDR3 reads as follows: CAIRTDRGSETQYF. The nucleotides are TGTGCCATCAGGACAGACAGGGGGTCAGAGACCCAGTACTTC.